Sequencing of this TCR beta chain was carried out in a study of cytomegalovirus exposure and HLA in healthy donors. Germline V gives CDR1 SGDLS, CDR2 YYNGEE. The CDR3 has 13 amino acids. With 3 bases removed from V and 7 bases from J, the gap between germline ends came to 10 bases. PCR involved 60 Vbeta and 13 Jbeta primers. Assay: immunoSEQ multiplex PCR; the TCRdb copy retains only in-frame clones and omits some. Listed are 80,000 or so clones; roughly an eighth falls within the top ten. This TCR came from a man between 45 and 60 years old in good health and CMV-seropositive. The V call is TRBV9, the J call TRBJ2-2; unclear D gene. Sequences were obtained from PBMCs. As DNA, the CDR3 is TGTGCCAGCAGCGCAACAGTTCACGGGGAGCTGTTTTTT. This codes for CASSATVHGELFF.